This passage covers 2 T cell receptor beta chains from one sample sequenced in a study of T cell responses to AZD1222 COVID-19 vaccine. The method was immunoSEQ multiplex PCR; TCRdb's version includes in-frame clones alone and lacks a portion of them. The sample shows about 100,000 clones, about 88% of them seen only once. The source material was peripheral blood, sampled on day 0 of AZD1222 vaccination. The receptors were gathered from an adult in good health.

The chain is built from TRBV23-1 and TRBJ2-3; weak D call: TRBD1 (5 bases). TRBV23-1 is flagged as an ORF with uncertain function. The V end was cut by 0 bases, the J end by 1 base, with 23 bases between. The CDR3 has 20 amino acids. Here the CDR3 reads CASSQSRGREFEFGTDTQYF. The CDR3 coding sequence is TGCGCCAGCAGTCAATCACGTGGCAGGGAATTTGAGTTCGGCACAGATACGCAGTATTTT.

The V and J genes are TRBV27 and TRBJ1-2; 8 nucleotides match TRBD1. Germline-derived CDR1 and CDR2 are MNHEY and SMNVEV (reference sequence). CDR3 length: 16 amino acids. With V trimmed by 0 bases and J by 4 bases, 7 bases remained unmatched. The CDR3 protein is CASSLSPQGAIYGYTF. CDR3 DNA: TGTGCCAGCAGTTTATCCCCGCAGGGGGCCATCTATGGCTACACCTTC.